This TCR beta chain was documented in a study of blood T cell repertoires in COVID-19. TCRdb's table, derived via immunoSEQ multiplex PCR, lists solely in-frame clones and lacks some. Of 300,000 to 350,000 clones in the sample, approximately 85% were seen once. Trimming stripped 4 bases from V and 3 bases from J, with 12 bases between. The CDR3 is 14 residues long. Germline V gives CDR1 SGHTA, CDR2 FQGNSA. Participants were placed into cohorts based on the clinical history they reported. The chain recombines TRBV7-2 with TRBJ1-2, with D possibly TRBD1 on 6 matching bases. The specimen sequenced was PBMCs or T cells enriched from blood (not recorded which). The clonotype originates from a young man who had recovered from COVID-19. CDR3 amino acids: CASSSTGTYYGYTF. For the CDR3, the DNA is TGTGCCAGCAGCTCTACAGGGACGTACTATGGCTACACCTTC.